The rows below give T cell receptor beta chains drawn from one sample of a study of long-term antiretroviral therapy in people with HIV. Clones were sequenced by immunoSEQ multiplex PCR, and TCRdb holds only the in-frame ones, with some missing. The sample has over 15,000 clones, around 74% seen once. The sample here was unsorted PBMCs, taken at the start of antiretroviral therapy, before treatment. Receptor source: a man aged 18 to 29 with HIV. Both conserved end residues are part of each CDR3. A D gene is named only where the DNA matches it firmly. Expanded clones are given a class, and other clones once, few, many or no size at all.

CDR3aa: CASSIFRGQHHEQYF; CDR3nt: TGTGCCAGTAGTATATTCAGGGGCCAACATCACGAGCAGTACTTC; j_gene: TRBJ2-7; v_gene: TRBV19; abundance: .; d_gene: .
CDR3aa: CASSLSLLDRGYEQYF; CDR3nt: TGTGCCAGCAGCTTATCACTCTTGGACAGGGGGTACGAGCAGTACTTC; j_gene: TRBJ2-7; v_gene: TRBV11-2; abundance: .; d_gene: TRBD1
CDR3aa: CASSLGGATEAFF; CDR3nt: TGTGCCAGCAGCTTAGGAGGGGCCACTGAAGCTTTCTTT; j_gene: TRBJ1-1; v_gene: TRBV7-6; abundance: .; d_gene: .
CDR3aa: CASSLIRENTDEQYF; CDR3nt: TGTGCCAGCAGTTTAATCCGGGAAAATACGGACGAGCAGTACTTC; j_gene: TRBJ2-7; v_gene: TRBV27; abundance: .; d_gene: .
CDR3aa: CAWNTGSYGYTF; CDR3nt: TGTGCCTGGAATACAGGGAGCTATGGCTACACCTTC; j_gene: TRBJ1-2; v_gene: TRBV30; abundance: .; d_gene: .
CDR3aa: CASSLGGAMRETQYF; CDR3nt: TGTGCCAGCAGCCTAGGGGGGGCGATGCGAGAGACCCAGTACTTC; j_gene: TRBJ2-5; v_gene: TRBV5-4; abundance: once; d_gene: .
CDR3aa: CAGLNAYEQYF; CDR3nt: TGTGCCGGCCTTAACGCGTACGAGCAGTACTTC; j_gene: TRBJ2-7; v_gene: TRBV2; abundance: medium-sized; d_gene: .
CDR3aa: CASSDGTSFVYEQYF; CDR3nt: TGTGCCAGCAGTGACGGGACTAGCTTTGTATACGAGCAGTACTTC; j_gene: TRBJ2-7; v_gene: TRBV6-1; abundance: .; d_gene: TRBD2
CDR3aa: CASGSTYEQYF; CDR3nt: TGCGCCAGCGGATCGACCTACGAGCAGTACTTC; j_gene: TRBJ2-7; v_gene: TRBV10-2; abundance: .; d_gene: .
CDR3aa: CASSGRPTDTQYF; CDR3nt: TGTGCCAGCAGCGGAAGGCCCACAGATACGCAGTATTTT; j_gene: TRBJ2-3; v_gene: TRBV5-6; abundance: .; d_gene: .
CDR3aa: CASSASSGANVLTF; CDR3nt: TGTGCCAGCAGCGCTAGCTCTGGGGCCAACGTCCTGACTTTC; j_gene: TRBJ2-6; v_gene: TRBV2; abundance: .; d_gene: .
CDR3aa: CASSQKRGDFNEQFF; CDR3nt: TGTGCCAGCAGCCAAAAAAGGGGCGACTTCAATGAGCAGTTCTTC; j_gene: TRBJ2-1; v_gene: TRBV13; abundance: .; d_gene: .
CDR3aa: CASSVGQGAGYTF; CDR3nt: TGTGCCAGCAGCGTAGGGCAGGGTGCTGGCTACACCTTC; j_gene: TRBJ1-2; v_gene: TRBV9; abundance: .; d_gene: .
CDR3aa: CASSVLDSPSYEQYF; CDR3nt: TGTGCCAGCAGCGTATTGGACTCCCCCTCCTACGAGCAGTACTTC; j_gene: TRBJ2-7; v_gene: TRBV9; abundance: .; d_gene: .
CDR3aa: CASSPSAVGVNTIYF; CDR3nt: TGTGCCAGCTCACCCTCGGCGGTTGGGGTAAACACCATATATTTT; j_gene: TRBJ1-3; v_gene: TRBV18; abundance: .; d_gene: .
CDR3aa: CASSYDRGNTGELFF; CDR3nt: TGTGCCAGCAGTTATGACAGGGGGAACACCGGGGAGCTGTTTTTT; j_gene: TRBJ2-2; v_gene: TRBV6-5; abundance: .; d_gene: TRBD1
CDR3aa: CASSYRQGAGREKLFF; CDR3nt: TGTGCCAGCAGCTACCGACAGGGGGCAGGAAGGGAAAAACTGTTTTTT; j_gene: TRBJ1-4; v_gene: TRBV28; abundance: .; d_gene: TRBD1
CDR3aa: CASSQEVRDNYGYTF; CDR3nt: TGCGCCAGCAGCCAAGAGGTCCGTGATAACTATGGCTACACCTTC; j_gene: TRBJ1-2; v_gene: TRBV4-3; abundance: .; d_gene: .
CDR3aa: CASSLFSQTSGANVLTF; CDR3nt: TGTGCCAGCAGCTTGTTTAGTCAGACCTCTGGGGCCAACGTCCTGACTTTC; j_gene: TRBJ2-6; v_gene: TRBV5-5; abundance: .; d_gene: .
CDR3aa: CASSETERVTYGYTF; CDR3nt: TGTGCCAGCAGTGAAACAGAGCGGGTTACATATGGCTACACCTTC; j_gene: TRBJ1-2; v_gene: TRBV27; abundance: .; d_gene: .
CDR3aa: CSVELAGGFYEQYF; CDR3nt: TGCAGCGTTGAACTAGCGGGAGGATTCTACGAGCAGTACTTC; j_gene: TRBJ2-7; v_gene: TRBV29-1; abundance: few; d_gene: TRBD2
CDR3aa: CASSLSSNQPQHF; CDR3nt: TGTGCCAGCAGTTTAAGTAGCAATCAGCCCCAGCATTTT; j_gene: TRBJ1-5; v_gene: TRBV27; abundance: .; d_gene: .
CDR3aa: CASSLAVYNEQFF; CDR3nt: TGTGCCAGTAGCCTAGCTGTTTACAATGAGCAGTTCTTC; j_gene: TRBJ2-1; v_gene: TRBV19; abundance: .; d_gene: .
CDR3aa: CASSAQQREGAFF; CDR3nt: TGTGCCAGTAGCGCCCAACAGCGGGAGGGAGCGTTCTTC; j_gene: TRBJ2-1; v_gene: TRBV19; abundance: .; d_gene: TRBD2
CDR3aa: CASSLEGDRRTEAFF; CDR3nt: TGTGCCAGCAGCTTGGAAGGGGACAGGAGAACTGAAGCTTTCTTT; j_gene: TRBJ1-1; v_gene: TRBV5-5; abundance: .; d_gene: TRBD1
CDR3aa: CASSPSAGRYTQYF; CDR3nt: TGTGCCAGCAGTCCTAGCGCGGGACGTTATACGCAGTATTTT; j_gene: TRBJ2-3; v_gene: TRBV27; abundance: .; d_gene: .
CDR3aa: CASRLQGHGGYTF; CDR3nt: TGTGCCAGCAGACTCCAGGGTCATGGGGGCTACACCTTC; j_gene: TRBJ1-2; v_gene: TRBV6-6; abundance: .; d_gene: .
CDR3aa: CASRKMGGQPQHF; CDR3nt: TGTGCCAGCAGAAAGATGGGTGGCCAGCCCCAGCATTTT; j_gene: TRBJ1-5; v_gene: TRBV28; abundance: .; d_gene: .
CDR3aa: CASSPPPGELFF; CDR3nt: TGTGCCAGCAGCCCCCCCCCTGGGGAGCTGTTTTTT; j_gene: TRBJ2-2; v_gene: TRBV7-9; abundance: .; d_gene: .
CDR3aa: CASSDPLAGNTIYF; CDR3nt: TGTGCCAGCAGTGATCCCTTGGCCGGAAACACCATATATTTT; j_gene: TRBJ1-3; v_gene: TRBV25-1; abundance: .; d_gene: .
CDR3aa: CASSGTESSYEQYF; CDR3nt: TGCGCCAGCAGCGGAACAGAGAGCTCCTACGAGCAGTACTTC; j_gene: TRBJ2-7; v_gene: TRBV5-1; abundance: few; d_gene: .
CDR3aa: CASNGGIPTDTQYF; CDR3nt: TGTGCCAGCAATGGCGGGATCCCTACAGATACGCAGTATTTT; j_gene: TRBJ2-3; v_gene: TRBV2; abundance: .; d_gene: .
CDR3aa: CASSIPNSYEQFF; CDR3nt: TGTGCCAGTAGTATTCCTAACAGCTATGAGCAGTTCTTC; j_gene: TRBJ2-1; v_gene: TRBV19; abundance: .; d_gene: .
CDR3aa: CATAPTGDTEAFF; CDR3nt: TGCGCCACCGCGCCGACAGGGGACACTGAAGCTTTCTTT; j_gene: TRBJ1-1; v_gene: TRBV5-1; abundance: .; d_gene: TRBD1
CDR3aa: CASSIDGTAEAFF; CDR3nt: TGTGCCAGTAGTATAGACGGGACAGCCGAAGCTTTCTTT; j_gene: TRBJ1-1; v_gene: TRBV19; abundance: .; d_gene: TRBD1
CDR3aa: CASSQVIGQGFEPQHF; CDR3nt: TGCGCCAGCAGCCAAGTAATCGGACAGGGGTTTGAACCCCAGCATTTT; j_gene: TRBJ1-5; v_gene: TRBV4-1; abundance: .; d_gene: TRBD1
CDR3aa: CASMPGQGYNYGYTF; CDR3nt: TGTGCCAGCATGCCGGGACAGGGGTACAACTATGGCTACACCTTC; j_gene: TRBJ1-2; v_gene: TRBV2; abundance: .; d_gene: TRBD1
CDR3aa: CATSSRVYGYTF; CDR3nt: TGTGCCACCAGCAGCAGGGTCTATGGCTACACCTTC; j_gene: TRBJ1-2; v_gene: TRBV15; abundance: .; d_gene: .
CDR3aa: CASSERTETYEQYF; CDR3nt: TGTGCCAGCAGCGAACGGACAGAAACCTACGAGCAGTACTTC; j_gene: TRBJ2-7; v_gene: TRBV21-1; abundance: .; d_gene: .
CDR3aa: CASSLQGARQETQYF; CDR3nt: TGTGCCAGCAGCCTTCAGGGGGCACGGCAAGAGACCCAGTACTTC; j_gene: TRBJ2-5; v_gene: TRBV14; abundance: .; d_gene: TRBD1
CDR3aa: CASSQDAVAGPSDTQYF; CDR3nt: TGCGCCAGCAGCCAAGATGCGGTAGCGGGTCCTTCAGATACGCAGTATTTT; j_gene: TRBJ2-3; v_gene: TRBV4-3; abundance: .; d_gene: TRBD2
CDR3aa: CASSLEDVDEQYF; CDR3nt: TGTGCCAGCAGCTTGGAGGACGTCGACGAGCAGTACTTC; j_gene: TRBJ2-7; v_gene: TRBV5-4; abundance: .; d_gene: .
CDR3aa: CASSSGLDAYNEQFF; CDR3nt: TGTGCCAGCAGCTCGGGACTAGATGCTTACAATGAGCAGTTCTTC; j_gene: TRBJ2-1; v_gene: TRBV7-7; abundance: few; d_gene: TRBD2